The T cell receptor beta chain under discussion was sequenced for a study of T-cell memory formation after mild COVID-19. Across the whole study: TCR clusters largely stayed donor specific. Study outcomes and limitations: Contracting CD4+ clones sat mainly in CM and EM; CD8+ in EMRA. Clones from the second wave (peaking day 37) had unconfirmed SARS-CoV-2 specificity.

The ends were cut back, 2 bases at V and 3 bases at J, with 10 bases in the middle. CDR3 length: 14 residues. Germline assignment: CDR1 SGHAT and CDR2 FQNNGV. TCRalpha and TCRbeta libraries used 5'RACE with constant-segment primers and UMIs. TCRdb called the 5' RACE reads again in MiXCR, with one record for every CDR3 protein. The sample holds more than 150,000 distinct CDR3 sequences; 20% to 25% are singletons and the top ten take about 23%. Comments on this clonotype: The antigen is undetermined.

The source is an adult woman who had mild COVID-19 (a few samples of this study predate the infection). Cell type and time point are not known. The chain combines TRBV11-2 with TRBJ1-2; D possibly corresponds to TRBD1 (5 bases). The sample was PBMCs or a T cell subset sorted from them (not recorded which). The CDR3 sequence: CASSLTGLDYGYTF. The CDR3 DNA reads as TGTGCCAGCAGCTTAACAGGATTGGACTATGGCTACACCTTC.